The sequence of this T cell receptor beta chain was determined in a study of blood T cell repertoires in COVID-19. Study overall: Sites across the United States, Italy and Spain contributed samples from acute and convalescent COVID-19. PBMCs, B-cell-depleted T cells, or T cells were the source of the cDNA or gDNA that made up the material.

Original handling: Nucleated cell number was recorded as an estimate derived from reference gene primer amplification. This table comes from immunoSEQ multiplex PCR, and its TCRdb copy is limited to in-frame clones, with some not included. V, J and clone size are taken as reported in that table, and D and trimming were inferred from the DNA itself. The sample consists of 200,000 or so clones, around four fifths of them appearing once. One Seattle source followed patients from active infection through their disease course. This CDR3 is 15 amino acids long. Germline V gives CDR1 MDHEN, CDR2 SYDVKM. V was trimmed by 6 bases and J by 5 bases, leaving 17 bases between them.

Specimen: peripheral blood. The chain couples TRBV28 to TRBJ1-5; possibly TRBD1 for D (6 bases). This sequence was found in a woman aged 80 or over with COVID-19, enrolled during active disease. CDR3 protein: CASSQGGGGDQPQHF. The CDR3 DNA follows: TGTGCCAGCAGCCAAGGGGGGGGAGGAGATCAGCCCCAGCATTTT.